A selection of T cell receptor beta chains follows, all from one sample in a study of blood T cell repertoires in COVID-19. The protocol was immunoSEQ multiplex PCR, while the TCRdb copy is restricted to in-frame clones and leaves out a portion. The data contain around 200,000 clones, around four fifths of them singletons. The sequenced sample consisted of peripheral blood. The receptors derive from a middle-aged woman with COVID-19, enrolled during active disease. Each CDR3 is given with its conserved first and last residue. The order of the fields is clone size, J gene, D gene, V gene, CDR3 DNA, CDR3 protein. A D gene is named only where the DNA matches it firmly. A row's size may be missing; if present it is once, few, many or a size class.

size: NA
J: TRBJ2-3
D: TRBD2
V: TRBV6-6
DNA: TGTGCCAGCAGTTCTGCGGGGGGGCCGGGAGATACGCAGTATTTT
CDR3: CASSSAGGPGDTQYF

size: NA
J: TRBJ2-7
D: NA
V: TRBV13
DNA: TGTGCCAGCAGCCCCGGCAGGGGCTCCTACGAGCAGTACTTC
CDR3: CASSPGRGSYEQYF

size: NA
J: TRBJ2-1
D: TRBD2
V: TRBV14
DNA: TGTGCCAGCAGCCAATATCTAGCGGGAGCTAAAAATGAGCAGTTCTTC
CDR3: CASSQYLAGAKNEQFF

size: NA
J: TRBJ2-2
D: TRBD1
V: TRBV4-1
DNA: TGCGCCAGCCGTGACAGGGGGAGCGGGGAGCTGTTTTTT
CDR3: CASRDRGSGELFF

size: once
J: TRBJ1-2
D: TRBD1
V: TRBV3-1/TRBV3-2
DNA: TGTGCCAGCAGCCAGAGACAGGGTTCCTATGGCTACACCTTC
CDR3: CASSQRQGSYGYTF

size: NA
J: TRBJ2-7
D: TRBD1
V: TRBV11-3
DNA: TGTGCCAGCAGCTACCGGACAGGGTCCCCCTACGAGCAGTACTTC
CDR3: CASSYRTGSPYEQYF

size: NA
J: TRBJ2-3
D: TRBD2
V: TRBV7-9
DNA: TGTGCCAGCAGCTATGGGACTAGATCAGATACGCAGTATTTT
CDR3: CASSYGTRSDTQYF

size: NA
J: TRBJ1-5
D: NA
V: TRBV3-1/TRBV3-2
DNA: TGTGCCAGCAGCCCCCATGGCAGGGAACAGCCCCAGCATTTT
CDR3: CASSPHGREQPQHF

size: NA
J: TRBJ1-3
D: NA
V: TRBV28
DNA: TGTGCCAGCAGCCCTGACAGGAGGTTAGCGAACACCATATATTTT
CDR3: CASSPDRRLANTIYF

size: once
J: TRBJ1-1
D: NA
V: TRBV5-1
DNA: TGCGCCAGCAGTTCACAGGGTACGAACACTGAAGCTTTCTTT
CDR3: CASSSQGTNTEAFF

size: NA
J: TRBJ2-1
D: NA
V: TRBV3-1/TRBV3-2
DNA: TGTGCCAGCAGCCAAGATACTATTAGAGGCAATGAGCAGTTCTTC
CDR3: CASSQDTIRGNEQFF

size: NA
J: TRBJ2-5
D: TRBD2
V: TRBV20-1
DNA: TGCAGTGCTAGTGAGGGACTAGCACCCCTGAACCAAGAGACCCAGTACTTC
CDR3: CSASEGLAPLNQETQYF

size: NA
J: TRBJ2-2
D: NA
V: TRBV7-2
DNA: TGTGCCAGCAGCTTGGGCCGAAACACCGGGGAGCTGTTTTTT
CDR3: CASSLGRNTGELFF

size: NA
J: TRBJ1-4
D: NA
V: TRBV5-6
DNA: TGTGCCAGCAGCCCCTACTTTGCAACTAATGAAAAACTGTTTTTT
CDR3: CASSPYFATNEKLFF

size: NA
J: TRBJ2-2
D: TRBD2
V: TRBV6-4
DNA: TGTGCCAGCAGTTCAACCAGCGGGGGGGCCTCTGTCGGGGAGCTGTTTTTT
CDR3: CASSSTSGGASVGELFF

size: NA
J: TRBJ1-1
D: NA
V: TRBV5-4
DNA: TGTGCCAGCAGCCCGTTATCAGGGGTAGCTTTCTTT
CDR3: CASSPLSGVAFF

size: NA
J: TRBJ2-7
D: NA
V: TRBV19
DNA: TGTGCCAGTATTACCCGGGACAAGCCCTACGAGCAGTACTTC
CDR3: CASITRDKPYEQYF

size: NA
J: TRBJ2-1
D: TRBD1
V: TRBV5-1
DNA: TGCGCCAGCAGCTTGGACCCCGGGACAGGGCGCGATGAGCAGTTCTTC
CDR3: CASSLDPGTGRDEQFF

size: NA
J: TRBJ2-7
D: NA
V: TRBV6-5
DNA: TGTGCCAGCAGTTACGGAACGGGGGTCTACGAGCAGTACTTC
CDR3: CASSYGTGVYEQYF

size: NA
J: TRBJ2-1
D: NA
V: TRBV7-9
DNA: TGTGCCAGCGGACTGGAAAGAACCCTTAGCGAGCAGTTCTTC
CDR3: CASGLERTLSEQFF

size: NA
J: TRBJ2-3
D: TRBD2
V: TRBV9
DNA: TGTGCCAGCACCAGCGGGACGCGGGGAGATACGCAGTATTTT
CDR3: CASTSGTRGDTQYF

size: NA
J: TRBJ2-7
D: TRBD1
V: TRBV19
DNA: TGTGCCAGCGACGGATCTTCAGGGGGAACCTACGAGCAGTACTTC
CDR3: CASDGSSGGTYEQYF

size: NA
J: TRBJ1-2
D: TRBD1
V: TRBV2
DNA: TGTGCCAGCAGTGAAGGGACAGGGTCGGGTGGCTACACCTTC
CDR3: CASSEGTGSGGYTF

size: NA
J: TRBJ2-5
D: NA
V: TRBV6-4
DNA: TGTGCCAGCAGTGACCCGCGGGGGACCCAGTACTTC
CDR3: CASSDPRGTQYF

size: NA
J: TRBJ2-3
D: NA
V: TRBV4-1
DNA: TGCGCCAGCACTCTAGCTGGTCAACAAGATACGCAGTATTTT
CDR3: CASTLAGQQDTQYF

size: NA
J: TRBJ2-3
D: NA
V: TRBV19
DNA: TGTGCCAGTAGGGACAGAGGCTTGGATACGCAGTATTTT
CDR3: CASRDRGLDTQYF

size: once
J: TRBJ2-2
D: TRBD1
V: TRBV9
DNA: TGTGCCAGCAGCTATTACGGGACAGCTAACACCGGGGAGCTGTTTTTT
CDR3: CASSYYGTANTGELFF

size: NA
J: TRBJ2-3
D: TRBD2
V: TRBV11-2
DNA: TGTGCCAGCAGCATAAGGACTAGCGGGAGACATTTT
CDR3: CASSIRTSGRHF

size: NA
J: TRBJ2-1
D: NA
V: TRBV5-6
DNA: TGTGCCAGCAGTCCTGACCAAACGGGTGAGCAGTTCTTC
CDR3: CASSPDQTGEQFF

size: once
J: TRBJ1-2
D: TRBD1
V: TRBV6-4
DNA: TGTGCCAGCAGGGGACAGAACTATGGCTACACCTTC
CDR3: CASRGQNYGYTF

size: NA
J: TRBJ2-5
D: NA
V: TRBV28
DNA: TGTGCCAGCAGGTCCCCAGGGAGGCAAGAGACCCAGTACTTC
CDR3: CASRSPGRQETQYF

size: NA
J: TRBJ2-5
D: NA
V: TRBV3-1/TRBV3-2
DNA: TGTGCCAGCAGCCCTGACTATCGTAGGGAGACCCAGTACTTC
CDR3: CASSPDYRRETQYF

size: NA
J: TRBJ2-2
D: NA
V: TRBV7-3
DNA: TGTGCCAGCAGCTTAACCGGGACTGCTAACGGGGAGCTGTTTTTT
CDR3: CASSLTGTANGELFF

size: few
J: TRBJ1-4
D: TRBD1
V: TRBV5-1
DNA: TGCGCCAGCAGCTCCGGGACAGGGAGGGAAAAACTGTTTTTT
CDR3: CASSSGTGREKLFF

size: NA
J: TRBJ1-4
D: NA
V: TRBV2
DNA: TGTGCCAGCAGTGTCTGGAACAGGGTGGAGAAACTGTTTTTT
CDR3: CASSVWNRVEKLFF

size: few
J: TRBJ2-2
D: NA
V: TRBV14
DNA: TGTGCCAGCAGCGAAAACAAGAACACCGGGGAGCTGTTTTTT
CDR3: CASSENKNTGELFF

size: few
J: TRBJ2-5
D: NA
V: TRBV29-1
DNA: TGCAGCGTTGGGGCGGGTATAGAGACCCAGTACTTC
CDR3: CSVGAGIETQYF